This is a list of T cell receptor beta chains from one sample in a study of blood T cells in healthy people across ages. TCRdb used MiXCR to reprocess the 5' RACE reads, holding one entry per CDR3 protein. This table holds about a million distinct CDR3 sequences, 35% to 40% found once. The specimen sequenced was blood. The receptors were gathered from a man between 18 and 35 years old in good health. The CDR3 runs from the conserved cysteine through the conserved F or W. The D gene is left open where the match is weak. A clone size is listed for some rows: how often the clone was seen (once, few, many), or a class if it is expanded.

>19|-|TRBJ2-3|TRBV28|-
TGTGCCAGCAGCTCCCTCATGGGGAAGGAGGGTGATATCACAGATACGCGGTATTTT
CASSSLMGKEGDITDTRYF
>11|-|TRBJ2-5|TRBV5-5|few
TGTGCCAGCAGCCCCCGTGGGAAGCAGTACTTC
CASSPRGKQYF
>16|TRBD1|TRBJ1-2|TRBV7-9|-
TGTGCCAGCAGCTTAGCACCGGACAGGAAGGACGATGGCTACACCTTC
CASSLAPDRKDDGYTF
>13|-|TRBJ1-5|TRBV12-5|-
TGTGCTAGTGGTTTTGGACACGGTCAGCCCCAGCATTTT
CASGFGHGQPQHF
>13|TRBD1|TRBJ1-2|TRBV28|few
TGTGCCAGCAGAGAGACAGGGGCCTATGGCTACACCTTC
CASRETGAYGYTF
>13|-|TRBJ2-7|TRBV27|-
TGTGCCAGCAGCCCTAGACTAGGCTACGAGCAGTACTTC
CASSPRLGYEQYF
>13|TRBD1|TRBJ2-5|TRBV18|once
TGTGCCAGCTCACGGGAGGTGACAGGGGAGCAGTACTTC
CASSREVTGEQYF
>15|TRBD1|TRBJ1-5|TRBV6-6|few
TGTGCCAGCAGTCACGACAGGGGGGACAATCAGCCCCAGCATTTT
CASSHDRGDNQPQHF
>16|-|TRBJ1-6|TRBV27|few
TGTGCCAGCAGTTTGTCCGGGGCCCAGGCCGGATCACCCCTCCACTTT
CASSLSGAQAGSPLHF
>15|-|TRBJ2-3|TRBV5-6|-
TGTGCCAGCATCATCCGGGACACAAGTACAGATACGCAGTATTTT
CASIIRDTSTDTQYF
>15|-|TRBJ2-5|TRBV7-9|-
TGTGCCAGCAGCTTAAGGAGAGGTGTGGAGGAGACCCAGTACTTC
CASSLRRGVEETQYF
>14|TRBD1|TRBJ1-2|TRBV12-3/TRBV12-4|few
TGTGCCAGCAGTTTCGGGGGGACAGACTATGGCTACACCTTC
CASSFGGTDYGYTF
>17|TRBD1|TRBJ1-1|TRBV20-1|few
TGCAGTGCTAGAGAGCGTTTCTTCCAAGACAGGGGCCGGGAAGCTTTCTTT
CSARERFFQDRGREAFF
>13|-|TRBJ2-1|TRBV13|few
TGTGCCAGCAGGGAGGGGACAGACAATGAGCAGTTCTTC
CASREGTDNEQFF